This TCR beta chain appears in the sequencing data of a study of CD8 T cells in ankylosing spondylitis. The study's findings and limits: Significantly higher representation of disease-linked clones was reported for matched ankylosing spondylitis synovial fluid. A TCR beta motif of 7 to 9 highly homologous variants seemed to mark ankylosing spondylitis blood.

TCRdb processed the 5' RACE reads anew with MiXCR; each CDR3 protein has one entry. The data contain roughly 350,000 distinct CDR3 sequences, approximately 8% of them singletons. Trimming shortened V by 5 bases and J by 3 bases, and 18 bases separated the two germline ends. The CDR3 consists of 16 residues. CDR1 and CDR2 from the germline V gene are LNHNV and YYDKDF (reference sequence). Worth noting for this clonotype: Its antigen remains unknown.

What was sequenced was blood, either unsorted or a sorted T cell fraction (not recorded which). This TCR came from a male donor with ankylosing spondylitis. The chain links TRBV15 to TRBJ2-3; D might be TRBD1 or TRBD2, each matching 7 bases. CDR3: CATSGGGDRTTDTQYF. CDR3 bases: TGTGCCACCAGCGGAGGGGGGGACAGAACTACAGATACGCAGTATTTT.